Listed below are T cell receptor beta chains from one sample, sequenced in a study of sequential checkpoint blockade in melanoma. Profiling relied on immunoSEQ multiplex PCR, and the TCRdb table lists in-frame clones only, not all of them. The sample gives about 8,400 clones, roughly nine tenths of which show up once; about 15% is in the top ten. The sample here was CD8+ T cells sorted from blood (inferred from file names), taken from a patient given nivolumab and ipilimumab in sequence. These receptor sequences come from a human donor with melanoma. The conserved cysteine and the conserved F or W are not part of the CDR3 here.

>TRBJ1-1|TRBV28
ASSLLTGLNTEAF
>TRBJ1-4|TRBV6-5
ASSYTGVVGKLF
>TRBJ1-1|TRBV30
AWSAGQGMNTEAF
>TRBJ2-1|TRBV9
ASSSGGLPSDEQF
>TRBJ2-7|TRBV30
AWSMGQGSYEQY
>TRBJ2-7|TRBV7-9
ASSLSSILAGVQSYEQY
>TRBJ1-4|TRBV13
ASSSFGGVGEKLF
>TRBJ1-2|TRBV11-2
ASSLMSFPYGYT
>TRBJ1-2|TRBV29-1
SVEDRYYGYT
>TRBJ1-2|TRBV27
ASRWTGGSYYGYT
>TRBJ1-1|TRBV7-9
ASSSGQEAF
>TRBJ1-1|TRBV9
ASSPTEAEAF
>TRBJ1-1|TRBV9
ASSTTEGMTEAF
>TRBJ2-7|TRBV7-6
ASSSRGLENEQY
>TRBJ1-1|TRBV5-1
ASSFSRGNTEAF
>TRBJ1-1|TRBV5-4
ASSLGAGWTEAF
>TRBJ2-7|TRBV28
ASSPRRTGIYEQY
>TRBJ2-7|TRBV9
ASSDETGANEQY
>TRBJ2-7|TRBV7-9
ASSLARDRTYEQY
>TRBJ2-7|TRBV5-6
ASSQRDSSHEQY
>TRBJ1-3|TRBV6-5
ASSPVGRDTIY